Below, one T cell receptor beta chain is given with its context. Sequencing was performed with immunoSEQ multiplex PCR; in TCRdb, only in-frame clones are kept and a portion is missing. The repertoire consists of about 100,000 clones, with roughly 75% occurring once and the leading ten covering about 8.7%. Germline CDR1 SGHRS, CDR2 YFSETQ. The V and J ends lost 4 bases and 5 bases, in that order; junction bases with no gene match: 12. There are 15 residues in the CDR3. The sample is drawn from a study of blood T cell repertoires in COVID-19. The wider study: Whether acute or convalescent, the COVID-19 samples came from the United States, Italy and Spain.

The sequencing input was peripheral blood. This clonotype originated in a middle-aged man who had recovered from COVID-19. The rearrangement uses TRBV5-1 and TRBJ2-7; 7 bases match TRBD2. Written as DNA, the CDR3 is TGCGCCAGCAGCGGGGGGGACCCGCTCCTCCACGAGCAGTACTTC. This translates into CASSGGDPLLHEQYF.